This T cell receptor (beta chain) appears in the sequencing data of a study of response to subunit inactivated influenza vaccine. General study points: Few additional T cells are recruited per seasonal influenza vaccination, authors suggested.

The germline CDR1 and CDR2 sequences are KGHDR and SFDVKD. Trimming cost V 1 base and J 2 bases; bases outside gene matches: 13. The CDR3 consists of 20 residues. In regard to this clonotype: What it binds is unknown.

TCRdb passed the RT-PCR reads through MiXCR, listing each CDR3 protein once. The data contain around 480,000 distinct CDR3 sequences, around 9.9% of them singletons. Here the sequenced sample was PBMCs from blood, taken 35 to 45 days after vaccination. The clonotype comes from a man over 45 who received an inactivated influenza vaccine. The chain couples TRBV24-1 to TRBJ2-1; 10 nucleotides align to TRBD2. The CDR3 DNA sequence: TGTGCCACCAGTGATTTCGGACTAGCGGACTCGAGCCCAACCTACAATGAGCAGTTCTTC. Protein: CATSDFGLADSSPTYNEQFF.